This T cell receptor beta chain was retrieved from a study of cytomegalovirus exposure and HLA in healthy donors. Trimming removed 0 bases at V and 2 bases at J, with 7 bases between. There are 14 residues in the CDR3. The germline V gene has CDR1 KGHSH and CDR2 LQKENI. In regard to this clone: Its cognate antigen is unknown.

This PCR relied on a set of 60 Vbeta primers and 13 Jbeta primers. Libraries were prepared by immunoSEQ multiplex PCR; TCRdb keeps only in-frame clonotypes and omits some of them. The data contain fewer than 250,000 clones, about 81% of them singletons. General study results and limits: As a later analysis showed, a missense DCLRE1C variant was linked to trimming of TCR beta V- and J-genes.

This sequence was found in a man aged 30 to 45 in good health and CMV-seropositive. The chain carries TRBV18 and TRBJ2-5; D gene ambiguous. Material: PBMCs. The CDR3 coding sequence is TGTGCCAGCTCACCACCCACACAACAAGAGACCCAGTACTTC. Translated: CASSPPTQQETQYF.